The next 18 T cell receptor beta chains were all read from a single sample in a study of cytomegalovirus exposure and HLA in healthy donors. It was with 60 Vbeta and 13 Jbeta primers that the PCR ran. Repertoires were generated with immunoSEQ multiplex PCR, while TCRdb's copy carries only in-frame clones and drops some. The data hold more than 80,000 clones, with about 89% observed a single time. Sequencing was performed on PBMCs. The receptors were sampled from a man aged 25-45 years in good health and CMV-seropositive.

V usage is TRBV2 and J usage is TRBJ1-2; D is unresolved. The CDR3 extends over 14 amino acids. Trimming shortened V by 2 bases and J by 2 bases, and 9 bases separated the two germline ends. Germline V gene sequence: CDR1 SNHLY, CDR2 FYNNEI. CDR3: CASSESSSNYGYTF. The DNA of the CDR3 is TGTGCCAGCAGTGAAAGCTCGTCGAACTATGGCTACACCTTC.

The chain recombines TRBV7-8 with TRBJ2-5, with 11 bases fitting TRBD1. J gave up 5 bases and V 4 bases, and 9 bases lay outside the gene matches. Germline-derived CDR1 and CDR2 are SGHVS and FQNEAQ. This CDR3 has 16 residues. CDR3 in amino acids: CASSSLDRGLKETQYF. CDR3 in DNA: TGTGCCAGCAGCTCCTTGGACAGGGGGCTGAAGGAGACCCAGTACTTC.

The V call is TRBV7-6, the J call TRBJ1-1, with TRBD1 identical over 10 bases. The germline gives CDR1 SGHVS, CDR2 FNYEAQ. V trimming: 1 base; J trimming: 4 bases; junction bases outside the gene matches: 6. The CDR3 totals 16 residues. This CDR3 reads CASSLEGGQGGTEAFF. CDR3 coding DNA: TGTGCCAGCAGCTTAGAAGGAGGACAGGGGGGCACTGAAGCTTTCTTT. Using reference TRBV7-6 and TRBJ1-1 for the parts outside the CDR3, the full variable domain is GAGVSQSPRYKVTKRGQDVALRCDPISGHVSLYWYRQALGQGPEFLTYFNYEAQQDKSGLPNDRFSAERPEGSISTLTIQRTEQRDSAMYRCASSLEGGQGGTEAFFGQGTRLTVV.

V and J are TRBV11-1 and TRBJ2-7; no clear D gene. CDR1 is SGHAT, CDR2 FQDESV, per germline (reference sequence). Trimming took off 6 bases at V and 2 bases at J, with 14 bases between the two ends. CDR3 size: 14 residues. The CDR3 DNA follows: TGTGCCAGCAGTAGCCTCGCGAAGACCTACGAGCAGTACTTC. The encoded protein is CASSSLAKTYEQYF.

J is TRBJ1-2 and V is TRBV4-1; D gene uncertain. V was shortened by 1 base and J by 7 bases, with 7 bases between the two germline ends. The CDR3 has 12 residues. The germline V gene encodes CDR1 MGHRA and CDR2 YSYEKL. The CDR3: CASSQGLSGYTF. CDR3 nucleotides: TGCGCCAGCAGCCAAGGACTTAGTGGCTACACCTTC.

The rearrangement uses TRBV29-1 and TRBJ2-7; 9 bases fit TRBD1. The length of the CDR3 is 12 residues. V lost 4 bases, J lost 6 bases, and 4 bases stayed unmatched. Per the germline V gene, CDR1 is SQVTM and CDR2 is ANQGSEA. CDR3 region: CSVGQGVTEQYF. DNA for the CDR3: TGCAGCGTTGGACAGGGGGTTACCGAGCAGTACTTC.

The CDR3 reads CASAFTGISYEQYF. The CDR3 DNA is TGCGCCAGCGCGTTCACAGGGATAAGCTACGAGCAGTACTTC. This sequence joins TRBV5-1 and TRBJ2-7; D possibly corresponds to TRBD1 (6 bases). Trimming took off 7 bases at V and 3 bases at J, with 17 bases between the two ends. Germline loops: CDR1 SGHRS, CDR2 YFSETQ. The CDR3 extends over 14 amino acids.

The CDR3 here is CASSFRGRVNTEAFF. The CDR3 DNA reads as TGTGCCAGCAGTTTTAGGGGGCGGGTGAACACTGAAGCTTTCTTT. The V call is TRBV7-2, the J call TRBJ1-1; 7 positions agree with TRBD1. The V gene's germline CDR1 is SGHTA and CDR2 FQGNSA. The V segment lost 6 bases and the J segment 0 bases; nucleotides outside the gene matches: 7. The CDR3 has 15 residues. The full variable domain, in which reference TRBV7-2 and TRBJ1-1 provide the parts outside the CDR3, is GAGVSQSPSNKVTEKGKDVELRCDPISGHTALYWYRQSLGQGLEFLIYFQGNSAPDKSGLPSDRFSAERTGGSVSTLTIQRTQQEDSAVYLCASSFRGRVNTEAFFGQGTRLTVV.

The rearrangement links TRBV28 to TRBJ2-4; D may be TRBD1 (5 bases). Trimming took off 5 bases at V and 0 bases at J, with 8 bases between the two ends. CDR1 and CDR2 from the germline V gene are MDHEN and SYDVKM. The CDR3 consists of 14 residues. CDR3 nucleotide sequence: TGTGCCAGCAGTGACAGTGGAGCCAAAAACATTCAGTACTTC. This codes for CASSDSGAKNIQYF.

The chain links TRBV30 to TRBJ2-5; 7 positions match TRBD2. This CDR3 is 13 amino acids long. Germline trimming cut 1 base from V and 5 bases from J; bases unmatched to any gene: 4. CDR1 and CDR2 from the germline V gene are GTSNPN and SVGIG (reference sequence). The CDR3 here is CAWSAKAGETQYF. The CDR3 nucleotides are TGTGCCTGGAGTGCGAAAGCGGGGGAGACCCAGTACTTC.

CDR3 region: CASSREGTEAFF. The CDR3 DNA reads as TGCGCCAGCAGCAGGGAGGGCACTGAAGCTTTCTTT. This chain links TRBV5-1 with TRBJ1-1, with D unclear. Trimming cost V 4 bases and J 4 bases, with 8 bases left between them. The CDR3 is 12 residues long. Germline values: CDR1 SGHRS, CDR2 YFSETQ.

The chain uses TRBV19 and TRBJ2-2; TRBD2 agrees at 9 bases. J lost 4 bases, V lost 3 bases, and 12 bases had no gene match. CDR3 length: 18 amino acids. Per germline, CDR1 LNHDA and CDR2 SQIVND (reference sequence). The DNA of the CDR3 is TGTGCCAGTAGTATGAGGTTCGGGACTAGCATTCCCACCGGGGAGCTGTTTTTT. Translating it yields CASSMRFGTSIPTGELFF.

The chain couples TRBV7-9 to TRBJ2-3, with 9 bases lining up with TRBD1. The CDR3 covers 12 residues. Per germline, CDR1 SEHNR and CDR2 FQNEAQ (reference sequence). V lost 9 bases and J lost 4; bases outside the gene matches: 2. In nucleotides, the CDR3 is TGTGCCAGTAGACAGGGGGCAGATACGCAGTATTTT. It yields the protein CASRQGADTQYF.

CDR3 in amino acids: CASSTGTGGAANTEAFF. Written as DNA, the CDR3 is TGTGCCAGCAGCACAGGGACAGGGGGCGCCGCGAACACTGAAGCTTTCTTT. This rearrangement joins TRBV7-3 to TRBJ1-1, with TRBD1 matching over 12 bases. V lost 5 bases, J lost 1 base, and 8 bases stayed unmatched. This CDR3 region has 17 residues. In germline, CDR1 is SGHTA, CDR2 FQGTGA.

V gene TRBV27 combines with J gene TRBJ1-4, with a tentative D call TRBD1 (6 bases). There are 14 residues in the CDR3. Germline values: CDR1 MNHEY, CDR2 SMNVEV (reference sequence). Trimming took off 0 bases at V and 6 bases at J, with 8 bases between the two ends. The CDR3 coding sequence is TGTGCCAGCAGTTTATCGCGGACAGATGAAAAACTGTTTTTT. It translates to CASSLSRTDEKLFF. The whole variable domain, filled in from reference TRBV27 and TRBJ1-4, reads EAQVTQNPRYLITVTGKKLTVTCSQNMNHEYMSWYRQDPGLGLRQIYYSMNVEVTDKGDVPEGYKVSRKEKRNFPLILESPSPNQTSLYFCASSLSRTDEKLFFGSGTQLSVL.

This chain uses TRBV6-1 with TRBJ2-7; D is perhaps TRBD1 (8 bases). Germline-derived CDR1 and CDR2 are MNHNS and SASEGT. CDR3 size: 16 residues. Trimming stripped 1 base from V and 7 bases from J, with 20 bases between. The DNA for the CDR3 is TGTGCCAGCAGTGAAGACGGGGGGACAGGCGCCTCGGAGCAGTACTTC. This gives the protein CASSEDGGTGASEQYF.

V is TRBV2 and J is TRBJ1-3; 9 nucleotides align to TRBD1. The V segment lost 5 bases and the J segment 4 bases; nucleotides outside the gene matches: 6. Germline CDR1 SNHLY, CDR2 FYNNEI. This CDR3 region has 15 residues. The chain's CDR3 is CASSPQGAGGNTIYF. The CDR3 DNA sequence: TGTGCCAGCAGTCCACAGGGGGCGGGAGGAAACACCATATATTTT.

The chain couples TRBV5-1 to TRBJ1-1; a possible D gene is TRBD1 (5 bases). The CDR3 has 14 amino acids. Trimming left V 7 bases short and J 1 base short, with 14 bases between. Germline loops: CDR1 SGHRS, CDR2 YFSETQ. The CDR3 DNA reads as TGCGCCAGCGTTTTAGGGGCTGGGAACACTGAAGCTTTCTTT. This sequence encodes CASVLGAGNTEAFF. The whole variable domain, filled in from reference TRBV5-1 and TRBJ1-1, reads KAGVTQTPRYLIKTRGQQVTLSCSPISGHRSVSWYQQTPGQGLQFLFEYFSETQRNKGNFPGRFSGRQFSNSRSEMNVSTLELGDSALYLCASVLGAGNTEAFFGQGTRLTVV.